This T cell receptor (beta chain) was captured by sequencing in a study of T cell responses to AZD1222 COVID-19 vaccine. Findings and limits, study-wide: Repertoire sampling happened only post peak T cell response. Donor demographics were predominantly white British with a female majority; clonal diversity may be underestimated.

Regarding this clone: Its antigen is unknown.

Clones were sequenced by immunoSEQ multiplex PCR, and TCRdb holds only the in-frame ones, with some missing. Of approximately 260,000 clones in the sample, approximately 95% were seen once. Germline trimming cut 4 bases from V and 8 bases from J; bases unmatched to any gene: 7. Per the germline V gene, CDR1 is SNHLY and CDR2 is FYNNEI. The CDR3 is made up of 13 amino acids. The chain couples TRBV2 to TRBJ1-1; 7 positions match TRBD1. This specimen consisted of peripheral blood, obtained on day 0 of AZD1222 vaccination. This TCR was sampled from an adult in good health. In DNA, the CDR3 is TGTGCCAGCAGTGGGCAGGGGGTAAGGGAAGCTTTCTTT. Amino acids: CASSGQGVREAFF.